Below, 25 T cell receptor beta chains from the same sample are listed, as sequenced in a study of T cells expressing NK-cell markers. After re-calling the 5' RACE reads, TCRdb lists one entry per CDR3 protein, DNA absent. The sample has 300,000 to 450,000 distinct CDR3 sequences. The sample consisted of blood T cells: a sorted CD56 or NKG2C T cell subset, CD4+ or CD8+ T cells, or bulk PBMC T cells (not recorded which). Receptors were obtained from a man aged 18 to 69 in good health.

This sequence joins TRBV24-1 and TRBJ2-3; as DNA is missing, the TRBD2 call by TCRdb cannot be tested. Germline V gives CDR1 KGHDR, CDR2 SFDVKD. The CDR3 spans 15 residues. The CDR3 loop is CATSDPSGPSDTQYF.

V and J are TRBV7-3 and TRBJ2-2; with no DNA, the TCRdb D assignment of TRBD2 cannot be verified. Germline V gene data show CDR1 as SGHTA and CDR2 as FQGTGA. The CDR3 length is 15 residues. The CDR3 region is CASSVAGGVTGELFF.

The genes are TRBV2 and TRBJ1-1. Germline loops: CDR1 SNHLY, CDR2 FYNNEI. The CDR3 spans 13 residues. The CDR3 protein is CAGLFDRNTEAFF.

The J gene is TRBJ1-5, the V gene TRBV24-1. The CDR3 loop spans 14 amino acids. CDR1 and CDR2 (germline): KGHDR, SFDVKD. The CDR3 reads CATSNSYSNQPQHF.

V and J are TRBV4-1 and TRBJ1-5. Germline V gene data show CDR1 as MGHRA and CDR2 as YSYEKL. The CDR3 loop spans 15 amino acids. The CDR3 here is CASSQEAGGNQPQHF.

The V gene is TRBV6-4, the J gene TRBJ1-2; TCRdb's D call, TRBD1, is unchecked because there is no DNA. Germline V gene sequence: CDR1 MRHNA, CDR2 SNTAGT. This CDR3 has 13 amino acids. The chain's CDR3 is CASSPGPYYGYTF.

The J gene is TRBJ2-1, the V gene TRBV7-2; TCRdb lists TRBD1, though no DNA is available to test this call. The CDR3 has 15 amino acids. Per the germline V gene, CDR1 is SGHTA and CDR2 is FQGNSA. CDR3 sequence reads: CASSLTGTGANEQFF.

The V gene is TRBV7-9, the J gene TRBJ1-5; TCRdb reports TRBD1, a call that lacks DNA to check it against. CDR3 length equals 15 residues. Germline CDR1 is SEHNR and CDR2 is FQNEAQ (reference sequence). This CDR3 reads CASSYGTGANQPQHF. The variable domain in full, completed from reference TRBV7-9 and TRBJ1-5, reads DTGVSQNPRHKITKRGQNVTFRCDPISEHNRLYWYRQTLGQGPEFLTYFQNEAQLEKSRLLSDRFSAERPKGSFSTLEIQRTEQGDSAMYLCASSYGTGANQPQHFGDGTRLSIL.

This sequence joins TRBV20-1 and TRBJ2-5; the TCRdb D gene call, TRBD2, has no DNA to confirm it. Germline V gives CDR1 DFQATT, CDR2 SNEGSKA (reference sequence). This CDR3 has 17 residues. CDR3 region: CSAPTLGLAGAKETQYF.

The chain carries TRBV3-1 and TRBJ1-2; checking the TCRdb D call of TRBD1 is not possible without DNA. From germline, CDR1 is LGHDT and CDR2 YNNKEL (reference sequence). The CDR3 totals 15 residues. CDR3 region: CASSQGPGNNYGYTF.

The chain has TRBV15 and TRBJ2-5; the TRBD1 assignment by TCRdb is unverifiable without DNA. The CDR3 is 15 residues long. Per the germline V gene, CDR1 is LNHNV and CDR2 is YYDKDF (reference sequence). The CDR3 sequence: CATSIRGHLQETQYF.

The V call is TRBV27, the J call TRBJ2-7; without DNA, the TCRdb call of TRBD2 cannot be checked. There are 15 residues in the CDR3. CDR1 and CDR2 from the germline V gene are MNHEY and SMNVEV (reference sequence). CDR3 amino acids: CASSLWGTLIYEQYF.

The rearrangement links TRBV21-1 to TRBJ2-5; lacking DNA, the TRBD1 call made by TCRdb goes unchecked. TRBV21-1 is labeled a pseudogene. CDR3 size: 16 residues. The CDR3 loop reads CASSKDSDRGVETQYF.

The chain couples TRBV5-6 to TRBJ1-1; TCRdb's D call, TRBD1, is unchecked because there is no DNA. This CDR3 comprises 17 residues. Germline CDR1 reads SGHDT; CDR2 reads YYEEEE. Here the CDR3 reads CASSFGLGRGYGTEAFF.

The chain couples TRBV5-1 to TRBJ2-1; absent DNA, TCRdb's TRBD1 call cannot be checked. Germline V gene lookup returns CDR1 SGHRS and CDR2 YFSETQ. CDR3 length equals 17 residues. The CDR3 region is CASSLESGSGGYNEQFF.

The chain joins TRBV12-3 or TRBV12-4 to TRBJ2-1; TCRdb's D call of TRBD2 is untestable without DNA. The CDR3 has 20 amino acids. CDR3 residues: CASSPLEGSGGRSSYNEQFF.

The rearrangement uses TRBV30 and TRBJ2-7; TCRdb lists TRBD1, though no DNA is available to test this call. This CDR3 spans 12 amino acids. In germline, CDR1 is GTSNPN, CDR2 SVGIG (reference sequence). CDR3 sequence: CAWSPQGYEQYF.

V is TRBV2 and J is TRBJ2-7; the TCRdb call, TRBD1, lacks DNA for checking. The germline V gene has CDR1 SNHLY and CDR2 FYNNEI. This CDR3 spans 15 amino acids. The CDR3 region is CASSGVRDRAYEQYF.

The V gene is TRBV11-3, the J gene TRBJ2-3. From germline, CDR1 is SGHNT and CDR2 YENEEA. This CDR3 is 15 amino acids long. CDR3 in amino acids: CASSLGSSATDTQYF.

The rearrangement uses TRBV5-1 and TRBJ2-1. In germline, CDR1 is SGHRS, CDR2 YFSETQ. This CDR3 has 14 residues. CDR3 protein: CASSLLTEYNEQFF.

The chain recombines TRBV10-2 with TRBJ2-3; with no DNA, the TCRdb D assignment of TRBD1 cannot be verified. Germline CDR1 reads WSHSY; CDR2 reads SAAADI. The CDR3 consists of 12 residues. CDR3 loop: CASSAPGWVQYF.

V is TRBV2 and J is TRBJ2-6. The germline V gene encodes CDR1 SNHLY and CDR2 FYNNEI. This CDR3 has 15 residues. CDR3 region: CASSLGSHGANVLTF.

V usage is TRBV5-1 and J usage is TRBJ2-3; TCRdb gives TRBD2 as the D gene, but with no DNA this cannot be confirmed. The CDR3 length is 17 residues. Germline V gene lookup returns CDR1 SGHRS and CDR2 YFSETQ. The chain's CDR3 is CASSPLMTSGYTDTQYF.

The chain carries TRBV5-5 and TRBJ2-1; TCRdb calls TRBD1, which cannot be checked without DNA. The CDR3 is made up of 14 amino acids. Germline values: CDR1 SGHKS, CDR2 YYEKEE (reference sequence). CDR3 region: CASSLIQGGGEQFF.

The chain couples TRBV28 to TRBJ1-2; TCRdb reports TRBD1, a call that lacks DNA to check it against. This CDR3 has 15 residues. Germline V gene lookup returns CDR1 MDHEN and CDR2 SYDVKM. This chain's CDR3 is CASSFRARGTYGYTF.